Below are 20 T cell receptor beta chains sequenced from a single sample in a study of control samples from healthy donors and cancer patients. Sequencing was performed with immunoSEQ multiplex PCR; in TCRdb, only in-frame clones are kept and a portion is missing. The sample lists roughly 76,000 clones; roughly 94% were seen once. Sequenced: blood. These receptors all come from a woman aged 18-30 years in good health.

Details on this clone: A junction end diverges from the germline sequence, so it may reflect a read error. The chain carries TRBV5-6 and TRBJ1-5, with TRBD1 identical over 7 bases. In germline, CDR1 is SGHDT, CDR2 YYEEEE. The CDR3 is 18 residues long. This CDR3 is CARSRRGRGGRSNQPQHF. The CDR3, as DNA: TGTGCCCGCAGCCGGCGGGGCAGGGGGGGTAGGAGCAATCAGCCCCAGCATTTT.

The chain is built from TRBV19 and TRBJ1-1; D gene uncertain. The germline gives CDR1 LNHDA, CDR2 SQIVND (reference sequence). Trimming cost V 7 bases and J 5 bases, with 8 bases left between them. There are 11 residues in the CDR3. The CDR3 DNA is TGTGCCAGTACTCAGAATACTGAAGCTTTCTTT. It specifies CASTQNTEAFF. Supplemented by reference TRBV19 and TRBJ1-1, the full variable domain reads DGGITQSPKYLFRKEGQNVTLSCEQNLNHDAMYWYRQDPGQGLRLIYYSQIVNDFQKGDIAEGYSVSREKKESFPLTVTSAQKNPTAFYLCASTQNTEAFFGQGTRLTVV.

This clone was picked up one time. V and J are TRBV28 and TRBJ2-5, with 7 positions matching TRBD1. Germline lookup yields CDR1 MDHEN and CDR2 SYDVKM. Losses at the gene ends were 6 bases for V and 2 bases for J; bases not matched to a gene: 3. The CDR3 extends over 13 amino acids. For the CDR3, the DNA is TGTGCCAGCAGACCACAGGGGCAAGAGACCCAGTACTTC. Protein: CASRPQGQETQYF.

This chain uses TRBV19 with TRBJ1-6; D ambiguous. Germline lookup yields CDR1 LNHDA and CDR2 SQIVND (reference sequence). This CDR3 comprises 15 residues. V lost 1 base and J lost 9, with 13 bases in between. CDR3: CASSIGGVMSSPLHF. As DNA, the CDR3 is TGTGCCAGTAGTATAGGTGGCGTTATGAGTTCACCCCTCCACTTT.

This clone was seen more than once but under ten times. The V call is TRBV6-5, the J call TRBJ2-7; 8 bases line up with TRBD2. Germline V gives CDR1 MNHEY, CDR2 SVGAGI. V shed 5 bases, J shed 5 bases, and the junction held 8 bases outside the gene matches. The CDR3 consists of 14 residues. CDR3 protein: CASSRGSGSNEQYF. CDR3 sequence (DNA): TGTGCCAGCAGTCGGGGAAGCGGGAGTAACGAGCAGTACTTC.

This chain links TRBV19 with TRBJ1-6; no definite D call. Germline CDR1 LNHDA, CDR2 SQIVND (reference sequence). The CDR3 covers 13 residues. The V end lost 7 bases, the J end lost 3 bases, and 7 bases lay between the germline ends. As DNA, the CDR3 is TGTGCCAGTACTGAGAGCTATAATTCACCCCTCCACTTT. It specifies CASTESYNSPLHF.

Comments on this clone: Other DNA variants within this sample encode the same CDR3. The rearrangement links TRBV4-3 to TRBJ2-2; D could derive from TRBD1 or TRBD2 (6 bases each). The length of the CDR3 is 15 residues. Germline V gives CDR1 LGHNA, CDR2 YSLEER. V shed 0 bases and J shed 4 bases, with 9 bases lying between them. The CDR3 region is CASSQDTGATGELFF. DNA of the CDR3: TGCGCCAGCAGCCAAGATACGGGGGCCACCGGGGAGCTGTTTTTT.

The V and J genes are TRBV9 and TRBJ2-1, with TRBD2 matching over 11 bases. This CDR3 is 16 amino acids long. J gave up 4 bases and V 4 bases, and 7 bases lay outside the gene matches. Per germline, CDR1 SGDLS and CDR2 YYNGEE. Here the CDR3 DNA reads TGTGCCAGCAGCCTTACTAGCGGGGGAGCTTACAATGAGCAGTTCTTC. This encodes CASSLTSGGAYNEQFF.

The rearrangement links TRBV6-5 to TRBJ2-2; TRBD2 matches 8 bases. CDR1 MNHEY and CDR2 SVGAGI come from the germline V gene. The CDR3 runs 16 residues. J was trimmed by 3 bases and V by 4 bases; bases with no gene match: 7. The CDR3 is CASSSRSGRDTGELFF. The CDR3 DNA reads TGTGCCAGCAGTTCACGGAGCGGGAGAGACACCGGGGAGCTGTTTTTT.

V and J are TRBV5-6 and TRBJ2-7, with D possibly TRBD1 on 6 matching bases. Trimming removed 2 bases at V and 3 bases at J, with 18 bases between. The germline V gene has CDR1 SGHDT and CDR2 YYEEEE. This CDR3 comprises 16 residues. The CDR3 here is CASSFVVGAEIYEQYF. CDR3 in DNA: TGTGCCAGCAGCTTCGTCGTGGGGGCGGAAATCTACGAGCAGTACTTC.

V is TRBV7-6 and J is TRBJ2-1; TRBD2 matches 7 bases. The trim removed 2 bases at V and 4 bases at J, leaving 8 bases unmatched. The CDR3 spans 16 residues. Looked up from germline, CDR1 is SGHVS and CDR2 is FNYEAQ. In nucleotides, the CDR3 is TGTGCCAGCAGCTTAAGTATAGCGGGTGCTTACAATGAGCAGTTCTTC. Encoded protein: CASSLSIAGAYNEQFF.

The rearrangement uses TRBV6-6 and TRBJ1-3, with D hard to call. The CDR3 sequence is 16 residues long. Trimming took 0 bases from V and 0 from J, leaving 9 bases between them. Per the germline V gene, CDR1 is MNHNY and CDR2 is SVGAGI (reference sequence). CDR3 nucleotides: TGTGCCAGCAGTTACTCGCGGAGGGACTCTGGAAACACCATATATTTT. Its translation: CASSYSRRDSGNTIYF.

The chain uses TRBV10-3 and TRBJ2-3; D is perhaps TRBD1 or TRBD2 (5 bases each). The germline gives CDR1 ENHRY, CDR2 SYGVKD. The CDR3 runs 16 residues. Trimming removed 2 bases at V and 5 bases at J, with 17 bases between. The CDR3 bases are TGTGCCATCAGTGAGCACCCGGGGACCTCGGGAGATACGCAGTATTTT. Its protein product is CAISEHPGTSGDTQYF.

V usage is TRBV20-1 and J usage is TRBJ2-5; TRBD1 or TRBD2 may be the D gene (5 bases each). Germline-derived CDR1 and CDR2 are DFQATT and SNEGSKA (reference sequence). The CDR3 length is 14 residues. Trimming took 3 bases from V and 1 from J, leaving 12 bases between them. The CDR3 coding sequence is TGCAGTGCTAGTCCAGGGACGAGCCAAGAGACCCAGTACTTC. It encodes CSASPGTSQETQYF.

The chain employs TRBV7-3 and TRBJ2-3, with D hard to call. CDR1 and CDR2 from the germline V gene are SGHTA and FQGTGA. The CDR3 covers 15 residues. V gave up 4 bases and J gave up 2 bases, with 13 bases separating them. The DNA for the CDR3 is TGTGCCAGCAGCTCCATGGGCAAAACCACAGATACGCAGTATTTT. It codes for CASSSMGKTTDTQYF.

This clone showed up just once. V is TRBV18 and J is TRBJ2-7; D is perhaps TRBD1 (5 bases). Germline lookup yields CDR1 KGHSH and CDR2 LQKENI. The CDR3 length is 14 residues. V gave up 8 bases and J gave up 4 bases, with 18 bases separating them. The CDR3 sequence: CASTPGANPYEQYF. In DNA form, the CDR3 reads TGTGCCAGCACGCCTGGGGCCAACCCTTACGAGCAGTACTTC.

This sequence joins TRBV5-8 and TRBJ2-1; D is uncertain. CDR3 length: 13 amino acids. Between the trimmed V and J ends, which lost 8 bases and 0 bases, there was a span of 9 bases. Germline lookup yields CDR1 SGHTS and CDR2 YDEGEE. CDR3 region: CARSPRSYNEQFF. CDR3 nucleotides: TGTGCCAGGAGCCCACGCTCCTACAATGAGCAGTTCTTC.

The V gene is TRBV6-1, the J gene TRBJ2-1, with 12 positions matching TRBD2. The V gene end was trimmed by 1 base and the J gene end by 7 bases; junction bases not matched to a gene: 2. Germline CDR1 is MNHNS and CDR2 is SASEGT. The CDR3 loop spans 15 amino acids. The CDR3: CASSEGLAGGNEQFF. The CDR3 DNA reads TGTGCCAGCAGTGAAGGGCTAGCGGGAGGGAATGAGCAGTTCTTC.

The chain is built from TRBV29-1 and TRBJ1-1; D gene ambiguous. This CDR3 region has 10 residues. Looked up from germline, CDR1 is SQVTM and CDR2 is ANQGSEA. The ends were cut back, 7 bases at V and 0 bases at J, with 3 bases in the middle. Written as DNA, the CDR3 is TGCAGCGGGGTGAACACTGAAGCTTTCTTT. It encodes CSGVNTEAFF.

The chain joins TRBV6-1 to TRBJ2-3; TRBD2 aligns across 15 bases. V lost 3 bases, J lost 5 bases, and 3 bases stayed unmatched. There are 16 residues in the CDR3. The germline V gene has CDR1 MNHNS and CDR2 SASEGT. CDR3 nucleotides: TGTGCCAGCAGTGATGGACTAGCGGGGGGGCAAGATACGCAGTATTTT. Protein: CASSDGLAGGQDTQYF.